This T cell receptor beta chain was identified during a study of T cells in localized non-small cell lung cancer. Trimming removed 3 bases at V and 3 bases at J, with 12 bases between. This CDR3 is built from 14 residues. From germline, CDR1 is MDHEN and CDR2 SYDVKM. TCRdb's copy holds only in-frame clones and misses some; the assay was immunoSEQ multiplex PCR. In the table there are more than 100,000 clones, roughly 90% of which are singletons. Sequencing was performed on peripheral blood, taken before any cancer treatment. V usage is TRBV28 and J usage is TRBJ2-7; a weak D match, TRBD2 (6 bases). The receptor was isolated from a female donor aged 60 or older with stage I lung adenocarcinoma. The DNA for the CDR3 is TGTGCCAGCAGTTTTGGGGGGAAAGACTACGAGCAGTACTTC. Encoded protein: CASSFGGKDYEQYF.